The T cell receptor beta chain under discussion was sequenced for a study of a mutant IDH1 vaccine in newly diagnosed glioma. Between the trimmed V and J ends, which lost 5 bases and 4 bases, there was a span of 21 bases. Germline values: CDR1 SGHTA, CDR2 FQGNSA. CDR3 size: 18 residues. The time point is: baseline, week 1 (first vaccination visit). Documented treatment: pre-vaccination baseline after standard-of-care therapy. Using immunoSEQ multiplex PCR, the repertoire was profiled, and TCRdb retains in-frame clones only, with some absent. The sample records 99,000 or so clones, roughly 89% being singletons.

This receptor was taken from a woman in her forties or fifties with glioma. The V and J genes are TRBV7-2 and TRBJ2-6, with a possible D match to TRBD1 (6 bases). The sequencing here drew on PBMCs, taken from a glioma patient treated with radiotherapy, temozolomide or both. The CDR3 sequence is CASSPVQGRPRGANVLTF. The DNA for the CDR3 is TGTGCCAGCAGCCCAGTTCAGGGGCGGCCCCGGGGGGCCAACGTCCTGACTTTC. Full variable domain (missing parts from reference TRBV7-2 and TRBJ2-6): GAGVSQSPSNKVTEKGKDVELRCDPISGHTALYWYRQSLGQGLEFLIYFQGNSAPDKSGLPSDRFSAERTGGSVSTLTIQRTQQEDSAVYLCASSPVQGRPRGANVLTFGAGSRLTVL.